This record concerns one T cell receptor (beta chain) sequence. Germline V CDR1 and CDR2: MNHNS, SASEGT. This CDR3 contains 14 residues. Trimming pared 6 bases from V and 2 bases from J, leaving 14 bases between. Clones were read by immunoSEQ multiplex PCR, and TCRdb kept only the in-frame ones, dropping some. The repertoire includes about 260,000 clones, around 90% of them detected once, and around 3.1% sits in the top ten. These data originate in a study of cytomegalovirus exposure and HLA in healthy donors. The chain has TRBV6-1 and TRBJ2-7; D is perhaps TRBD1 or TRBD2 (6 bases each). This receptor was obtained from a woman aged 30 to 39 in good health and CMV-seronegative. Sequencing input: PBMCs. CDR3 amino acids: CASRTQGGTYEQYF. CDR3 bases: TGTGCCAGCAGGACGCAAGGGGGGACCTACGAGCAGTACTTC.